This T cell receptor (beta chain) is from a study of cytomegalovirus exposure and HLA in healthy donors. V gave up 4 bases and J gave up 2 bases, with 11 bases separating them. CDR1 is SGHRS and CDR2 is YFSETQ in the germline V gene. CDR3 size: 14 residues. Amplification used 60 Vbeta primers and 13 Jbeta primers. The assay was immunoSEQ multiplex PCR, and TCRdb's table has in-frame clones only and misses some. This table has about 160,000 clones, approximately 79% appearing once. The origin of this receptor is a middle-aged man in good health and CMV-seropositive. The rearrangement joins TRBV5-1 to TRBJ2-3; TRBD2 might be the D (5 bases). The sample comprised PBMCs. The CDR3 nucleotides are TGCGCCAGCAGCAAACGGGATTCCACAGATACGCAGTATTTT. This translates into CASSKRDSTDTQYF.